The sequence of this T cell receptor beta chain was determined in a study of blood T cell repertoires in COVID-19. Study in general: The United States, Italy and Spain supplied acute and convalescent COVID-19 samples. PBMCs, B-cell-depleted T cells, or T cells provided the cDNA or gDNA that made up the material.

The germline CDR1 and CDR2 sequences are MDHEN and SYDVKM. Trimming removed 4 bases from V and 0 bases from J, with 15 bases in between. The length of the CDR3 is 16 residues. In the original workflow: From reference gene primer amplification, estimates of nucleated cell counts were derived. Assay used: immunoSEQ multiplex PCR; TCRdb lists only in-frame clones, some missing. That table furnishes V, J and clone size, whereas the DNA furnished D and trimming. The sample yields approximately 330,000 clones, roughly 90% seen once. This clone was seen only a few times. The chain couples TRBV28 to TRBJ1-1, with D tentatively TRBD1 (6 bases). This clonotype was sampled from a woman in her 50s with active or convalescent COVID-19. The sequencing sample was made of peripheral blood. The chain's CDR3 is CASSSTIQGLNTEAFF. The CDR3 region has the DNA TGTGCCAGCAGTTCCACCATACAGGGCTTGAACACTGAAGCTTTCTTT. Full variable domain (rest looked up from reference TRBV28 and TRBJ1-1): DVKVTQSSRYLVKRTGEKVFLECVQDMDHENMFWYRQDPGLGLRLIYFSYDVKMKEKGDIPEGYSVSREKKERFSLILESASTNQTSMYLCASSSTIQGLNTEAFFGQGTRLTVV.